Shown below are 13 T cell receptor beta chains from a single sample sequenced in a study of Ad26.COV2.S vaccination and SARS-CoV-2 variants. Data came from immunoSEQ multiplex PCR; TCRdb stores just in-frame clones and leaves some out. The data contain roughly 300,000 clones, about 88% of them singletons. Treatment here: roughly 20 received Ad26.COV2.S at low or high dose, single or two shots; 5 received placebo; per-sample allocation not given. The study sampled participants on day 63 after the first vaccine or placebo injection. The material sequenced was peripheral blood, taken in a trial of Ad26.COV2.S vaccine versus placebo. The receptors derive from a person between 18 and 59 years old who received the Ad26.COV2.S COVID-19 vaccine or a placebo.

This sequence joins TRBV6-2 or TRBV6-3 and TRBJ1-2; no clear D. The CDR3 consists of 15 residues. The germline V and J ends were trimmed by 3 bases and 0 bases, with 11 bases remaining between them. Germline values: CDR1 MNHEY, CDR2 SVGEGT. CDR3 in DNA: TGTGCCAGCAGTTATTGGGTCGGGACTAACTATGGCTACACCTTC. It specifies CASSYWVGTNYGYTF.

The V and J genes are TRBV30 and TRBJ1-1, with D perhaps TRBD1 (6 bases). Germline CDR1 reads GTSNPN; CDR2 reads SVGIG (reference sequence). CDR3 length: 12 residues. Trimming removed 4 bases at V and 0 bases at J, with 6 bases between. CDR3 loop: CAWNRVNTEAFF. The CDR3 coding sequence is TGTGCCTGGAACAGGGTGAACACTGAAGCTTTCTTT.

This chain connects TRBV11-2 to TRBJ2-7; 7 bases line up with TRBD2. The ends lost 4 bases at V and 4 bases at J; junction bases unmatched: 4. The germline CDR1 and CDR2 sequences are SGHAT and FQNNGV. The CDR3 contains 13 residues. The CDR3 protein is CASSWTRNYEQYF. CDR3 DNA: TGTGCCAGCAGCTGGACTAGGAATTACGAGCAGTACTTC.

J is TRBJ2-5 and V is TRBV10-1; D is undetermined. There are 11 residues in the CDR3. Trimming pared 11 bases from V and 4 bases from J, leaving 11 bases between. Germline CDR1 is WNHNN and CDR2 is SYGVQD (reference sequence). The DNA of the CDR3 is TGCGCCGGTCATTCGGGAGAGACCCAGTACTTC. Its protein is CAGHSGETQYF.

V and J are TRBV9 and TRBJ1-5; D gene unclear. With 3 bases removed from V and 13 bases from J, the gap between germline ends came to 17 bases. This CDR3 has 13 residues. Germline V lookup: CDR1 SGDLS, CDR2 YYNGEE. CDR3 protein: CASSATPGSEQHF. CDR3 bases: TGTGCCAGCAGCGCAACTCCGGGCTCCGAACAGCATTTT.

The V and J genes are TRBV7-2 and TRBJ2-1; 7 bases line up with TRBD1. V gave up 2 bases and J gave up 6 bases; unmatched junction bases: 7. This CDR3 contains 15 residues. Germline CDR1 and CDR2: SGHTA and FQGNSA. The DNA for the CDR3 is TGTGCCAGCAGCTTACAACAGGGGCAAGGCAATGAGCAGTTCTTC. Translating gives CASSLQQGQGNEQFF.

The table lists this clone with a count of one. V is TRBV6-1 and J is TRBJ2-7; D is unclear. CDR3 size: 13 residues. V lost 3 bases, J lost 1 base, and 7 bases lay in between. Germline V gene sequence: CDR1 MNHNS, CDR2 SASEGT. CDR3 nucleotides: TGTGCCAGCAGTGAGTGGGTTTCCTACGAGCAGTACTTC. This gives the protein CASSEWVSYEQYF.

This clone was seen only once. This chain connects TRBV19 to TRBJ2-2; the match to TRBD1 covers 8 bases. Germline CDR1 and CDR2: LNHDA and SQIVND (reference sequence). Trimming removed 3 bases from V and 9 bases from J; junction bases left unmatched: 6. This CDR3 has 14 amino acids. This CDR3 is CASSILDRGRELFF. In nucleotides, the CDR3 is TGTGCCAGTAGTATCCTCGACAGGGGCCGGGAGCTGTTTTTT.

The V and J genes are TRBV5-5 and TRBJ1-3; possible D gene TRBD1, 6 bases. CDR3 length: 16 amino acids. Germline V gene sequence: CDR1 SGHKS, CDR2 YYEKEE (reference sequence). V lost 3 bases and J 2 bases, leaving 15 bases between the germline ends. CDR3 amino acids: CASSSLSGATGNTIYF. In DNA, the CDR3 is TGTGCCAGCAGCTCCCTATCGGGGGCGACTGGAAACACCATATATTTT.

The V and J genes are TRBV4-3 and TRBJ1-2; possible D gene TRBD1, 6 bases. The germline gives CDR1 LGHNA, CDR2 YSLEER. CDR3 length: 13 residues. V was pared by 3 bases and J by 2 bases, with 7 bases between. CDR3 amino acids: CASSHGQNYGYTF. The CDR3 nucleotides read TGCGCCAGCAGCCACGGACAGAACTATGGCTACACCTTC.

V usage is TRBV7-8 and J usage is TRBJ1-4, with 7 nucleotides matching TRBD1. The V segment lost 1 base and the J segment 5 bases; nucleotides outside the gene matches: 7. This CDR3 has 16 residues. Germline V gene sequence: CDR1 SGHVS, CDR2 FQNEAQ. The CDR3 region is CASSLGRGQRNEKLFF. The CDR3 DNA reads TGTGCCAGCAGCTTAGGGAGGGGACAGAGAAATGAAAAACTGTTTTTT.

The chain uses TRBV19 and TRBJ1-2, with a possible D match to TRBD1 (5 bases). The CDR3 sequence is 12 residues long. Germline V lookup: CDR1 LNHDA, CDR2 SQIVND (reference sequence). With 6 bases removed from V and 6 bases from J, the gap between germline ends came to 11 bases. In DNA form, the CDR3 reads TGTGCCAGTAGGCTAAGCAGGGATGGCTACACCTTC. Translated: CASRLSRDGYTF.

This clone is a singleton in its sample. V usage is TRBV6-1 and J usage is TRBJ1-5; D is perhaps TRBD1 (5 bases). The CDR3 covers 14 residues. Per the germline V gene, CDR1 is MNHNS and CDR2 is SASEGT. Trimming stripped 1 base from V and 3 bases from J, with 7 bases between. The CDR3 DNA reads TGTGCCAGCAGTGAAGGACAGTACAATCAGCCCCAGCATTTT. Amino acids: CASSEGQYNQPQHF.